Listed below are T cell receptor beta chains from one sample, sequenced in a study of blood T cell repertoires in COVID-19. Clones were read by immunoSEQ multiplex PCR, and TCRdb kept only the in-frame ones, dropping some. The sample holds more than 450,000 clones, approximately 86% seen once. The specimen sequenced was PBMCs or T cells enriched from blood (not recorded which). The receptors derive from a woman aged 18-29 years who had recovered from COVID-19. CDR3s include the opening cysteine and the closing phenylalanine or tryptophan. A D gene is named only where the DNA matches it firmly. Clone size is not always given. Where it is, it says once, few, many or a class for expanded clones.

clone size,J gene,V gene,D gene,CDR3 DNA,CDR3 protein
NA,TRBJ1-1,TRBV6-5,TRBD1,TGTGCCAGCAGGAACAGGGGTCGAAATGAAGCTTTCTTT,CASRNRGRNEAFF
NA,TRBJ1-5,TRBV3-1/TRBV3-2,NA,TGTGCCAGCAGCCAAGAGGTAGGGGATCAGCCCCAGCATTTT,CASSQEVGDQPQHF
NA,TRBJ1-4,TRBV2,TRBD1,TGTGCCAGCAGAGGAGAATGGGGGCAGGGGGACGAAAAACTGTTTTTT,CASRGEWGQGDEKLFF
NA,TRBJ1-2,TRBV7-6,TRBD1,TGTGCCAGCAGCTCGGGCATACAGGGGGGTGGCTACACCTTC,CASSSGIQGGGYTF
few,TRBJ1-6,TRBV5-1,TRBD1,TGCGCCAGCAGCCGGACGCCCGTACTGACAGGGTTGAATTCACCCCTCCACTTT,CASSRTPVLTGLNSPLHF
few,TRBJ1-5,TRBV2,TRBD1,TGTGCCAGCAGGAAACAGGGGAATCAGCCCCAGCATTTT,CASRKQGNQPQHF
few,TRBJ2-7,TRBV13,TRBD2,TGTGCCAGCAGACGCTCCGGGGGGGCCGCGTCCTACGAGCAGTACTTC,CASRRSGGAASYEQYF
NA,TRBJ1-1,TRBV6-5,TRBD1,TGTGCCAGCAGGCGAAACAGGGGGGGAGGCACTGAAGCTTTCTTT,CASRRNRGGGTEAFF
NA,TRBJ1-6,TRBV27,NA,TGTGCCAGCAGTATGCGGGGGGGCTCAGGTTCACCCCTCCACTTT,CASSMRGGSGSPLHF
NA,TRBJ2-5,TRBV5-1,NA,TGCGCCAGCAGCCGACTCCCCGGGGAAGAGACCCAGTACTTC,CASSRLPGEETQYF
NA,TRBJ2-3,TRBV24-1,NA,TGTGCCACCAGCTACGGAGGCACAGATACGCAGTATTTT,CATSYGGTDTQYF
NA,TRBJ2-7,TRBV5-5,TRBD1,TGTGCCAGCAGCGGGTGGACAGGGGAACACGAGCAGTACTTC,CASSGWTGEHEQYF